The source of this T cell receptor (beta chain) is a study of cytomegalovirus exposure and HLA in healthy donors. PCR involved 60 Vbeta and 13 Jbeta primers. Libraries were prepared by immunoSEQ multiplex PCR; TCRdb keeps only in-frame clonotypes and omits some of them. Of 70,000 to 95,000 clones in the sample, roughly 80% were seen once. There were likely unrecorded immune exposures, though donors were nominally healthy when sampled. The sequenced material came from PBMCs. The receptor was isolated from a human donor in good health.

DNA for the CDR3: TGTGCCAGCAGCGGGACTAGCGGGGGGGCCAATGAGCAGTTCTTC. Residues: CASSGTSGGANEQFF. The chain recombines TRBV2 with TRBJ2-1; 16 positions agree with TRBD2. The CDR3 has 15 residues. The ends lost 6 bases at V and 6 bases at J; junction bases unmatched: 2. In germline, CDR1 is SNHLY, CDR2 FYNNEI. Full variable domain (missing parts from reference TRBV2 and TRBJ2-1): EPEVTQTPSHQVTQMGQEVILRCVPISNHLYFYWYRQILGQKVEFLVSFYNNEISEKSEIFDDQFSVERPDGSNFTLKIRSTKLEDSAMYFCASSGTSGGANEQFFGPGTRLTVL.